The rows below give T cell receptor beta chains drawn from one sample of a study of T cell clones after liver transplantation. Sequencing was performed with immunoSEQ multiplex PCR; in TCRdb, only in-frame clones are kept and a portion is missing. Seen here are about 51,000 clones, roughly 90% observed once, and the top ten hold approximately 15%. Sequenced here: CD8+ T cells from blood, sampled 12 months after liver transplant. The receptors here all came from a human patient who received a liver transplant. Part of the T cell pool may stem from the graft donor. Both conserved end residues are part of each CDR3. D genes are given only for firm matches. Clone size appears in some rows only: once, few, many, or a class for an expanded clone.

clone_size	d_call	v_call	j_call	cdr3_length	cdr3_aa	cdr3_nt
NA	NA	TRBV27	TRBJ1-3	14	CASSIRSSGNTIYF	TGTGCCAGCAGCATCAGGAGCTCTGGAAACACCATATATTTT
NA	NA	TRBV6-1	TRBJ1-2	10	CASSDTLYTF	TGTGCCAGCAGTGACACCCTCTACACCTTC
NA	NA	TRBV5-8	TRBJ1-1	14	CASSFKGPNTEAFF	TGTGCCAGCAGCTTTAAGGGGCCGAACACTGAAGCTTTCTTT
NA	NA	TRBV9	TRBJ2-7	15	CASSVSPGPIYEQYF	TGTGCCAGCAGCGTTTCCCCGGGACCGATTTACGAGCAGTACTTC
NA	NA	TRBV7-9	TRBJ2-7	13	CASSFSRSYEQYF	TGTGCCAGCAGCTTTAGCAGGTCCTACGAGCAGTACTTC
NA	NA	TRBV5-1	TRBJ2-7	15	CASSLVGGTTYEQYF	TGCGCCAGCAGCTTGGTTGGCGGGACGACCTACGAGCAGTACTTC
NA	NA	TRBV4-1	TRBJ2-7	17	CASSPIAPGPLRYEQYF	TGCGCCAGCAGTCCTATTGCTCCGGGACCTCTCCGCTACGAGCAGTACTTC
NA	NA	TRBV19	TRBJ2-1	15	CASSLSRSSYNEQFF	TGTGCCAGTAGTCTCTCCCGGAGTTCCTACAATGAGCAGTTCTTC
NA	NA	TRBV12-2	TRBJ2-7	17	CASRPETGLAGLYEQYF	TGTGCAAGTCGCCCGGAAACCGGACTAGCGGGCCTCTACGAGCAGTACTTC
NA	NA	TRBV5-1	TRBJ2-7	13	CASSVTLENEQYF	TGCGCCAGCAGCGTAACACTAGAGAACGAGCAGTACTTC
once	NA	TRBV29-1	TRBJ2-5	11	CSVESQETQYF	TGCAGCGTAGAATCACAAGAGACCCAGTACTTC
NA	NA	TRBV21-1	TRBJ1-5	18	CASSARPGTLKRDQPQHF	TGTGCCAGCAGCGCCCGTCCCGGGACACTAAAGCGGGATCAGCCCCAGCATTTT
NA	NA	TRBV4-3	TRBJ2-7	17	CASSQDWASRLTYEQYF	TGCGCCAGCAGCCAAGATTGGGCTAGCCGTCTTACCTACGAGCAGTACTTC
once	NA	TRBV27	TRBJ2-3	12	CASSFIRDTQYF	TGTGCCAGCAGTTTTATTAGGGATACGCAGTATTTT
NA	NA	TRBV7-8	TRBJ2-7	14	CASSLSSFGYEQYF	TGTGCCAGCAGCTTATCCTCCTTCGGCTACGAGCAGTACTTC
NA	NA	TRBV7-9	TRBJ1-1	19	CASSLEVAGASLRNTEAFF	TGTGCCAGCAGCTTAGAAGTAGCGGGGGCCAGCTTAAGAAACACTGAAGCTTTCTTT
once	TRBD2	TRBV7-3	TRBJ2-1	13	CASSWDYYNEQFF	TGTGCCAGCAGCTGGGACTACTACAATGAGCAGTTCTTC
NA	NA	TRBV28	TRBJ2-3	14	CASTGGNSWDTQYF	TGTGCCAGCACAGGGGGGAATTCTTGGGATACGCAGTATTTT
NA	TRBD2	TRBV28	TRBJ2-7	14	CASSLLAELYEQYF	TGTGCCAGCAGTTTACTAGCGGAACTCTACGAGCAGTACTTC
NA	TRBD2	TRBV6-5	TRBJ2-7	14	CASSSRLAIYEQYF	TGTGCCAGCAGTTCCCGACTAGCAATCTACGAGCAGTACTTC
once	TRBD2	TRBV5-1	TRBJ2-1	19	CASSLVPAGASGRLNEQFF	TGCGCCAGCAGCTTGGTACCCGCTGGAGCTAGCGGGAGGCTAAATGAGCAGTTCTTC
NA	TRBD2	TRBV19	TRBJ2-7	13	CASSMTSAYEQYF	TGTGCCAGTAGTATGACTAGCGCCTACGAGCAGTACTTC
NA	TRBD2	TRBV18	TRBJ2-6	16	CASSPSGGSGANVLTF	TGTGCCAGCTCACCAAGCGGGGGCTCTGGGGCCAACGTCCTGACTTTC
NA	NA	TRBV28	TRBJ1-1	16	CASSTRVGPFKPEAFF	TGTGCCAGCAGTACCCGAGTGGGGCCATTTAAGCCTGAAGCTTTCTTT
NA	TRBD2	TRBV7-9	TRBJ2-1	16	CASSSWLAGDYNEQFF	TGTGCCAGCAGCTCTTGGCTAGCGGGGGACTACAATGAGCAGTTCTTC
NA	TRBD2	TRBV5-3	TRBJ2-7	18	CARSPSEGREDLSYEQYF	TGTGCCAGAAGCCCCTCGGAGGGGCGGGAGGACCTCTCCTACGAGCAGTACTTC
NA	TRBD1	TRBV30	TRBJ1-3	13	CASAGQGGDTIYF	TGTGCCTCCGCGGGACAGGGAGGGGACACCATATATTTT
NA	NA	TRBV28	TRBJ1-5	17	CASSLSFGTRSNQPQHF	TGTGCCAGCAGTTTGTCCTTCGGGACTAGGAGCAATCAGCCCCAGCATTTT
NA	TRBD2	TRBV28	TRBJ2-1	18	CASSPGLAGGPTYNEQFF	TGTGCCAGCAGTCCGGGACTAGCGGGAGGGCCGACGTACAATGAGCAGTTCTTC
NA	NA	TRBV27	TRBJ1-2	14	CASSLSGQGYGYTF	TGTGCCAGCAGTTTATCGGGGCAGGGATATGGCTACACCTTC
NA	NA	TRBV9	TRBJ2-7	14	CASSVGGSSYEQYF	TGTGCCAGCAGCGTAGGCGGTAGCTCCTACGAGCAGTACTTC